These 5 T cell receptor beta chains came from one sample sequenced in a study of cytomegalovirus exposure and HLA in healthy donors. Sequencing was performed with immunoSEQ multiplex PCR; in TCRdb, only in-frame clones are kept and a portion is missing. The repertoire holds some 240,000 clones, with 86% as singletons. Sequenced material: PBMCs. Receptors were obtained from a woman aged 25 to 39 in good health and CMV-seropositive.

V and J are TRBV2 and TRBJ1-2; D is unresolved. Germline V CDR1 and CDR2: SNHLY, FYNNEI. V was clipped by 8 bases and J by 8 bases, with 15 bases between them. This CDR3 comprises 12 residues. CDR3 DNA: TGTGCCAGCCTGCACGTTCGGGAAGGCTACACCTTC. It yields the protein CASLHVREGYTF.

As to this clone: Compared with germline, one end of the junction differs, possibly owing to a read error. This chain uses TRBV7-9 with TRBJ2-7, with 10 bases matching TRBD2. CDR1 and CDR2 (germline): SEHNR, FQNEAQ (reference sequence). The CDR3 is 14 amino acids. The CDR3 region has the DNA TGTGCCAGCAGCCTAGCGGGAGTCCAATACGAGCAGTACTTC. Residues: CASSLAGVQYEQYF.

This sequence joins TRBV27 and TRBJ2-5; the D gene is possibly TRBD1 (6 bases). Germline CDR1 is MNHEY and CDR2 is SMNVEV (reference sequence). The germline V and J ends were trimmed by 3 bases and 5 bases, with 13 bases remaining between them. This CDR3 spans 14 amino acids. The CDR3 nucleotides read TGTGCCAGCAGTTTCAGGGGCTTCAGGGAGACCCAGTACTTC. Its protein product is CASSFRGFRETQYF.

The chain joins TRBV14 to TRBJ2-1; 12 bases match TRBD2. The CDR3 runs 19 residues. The germline V gene encodes CDR1 SGHDN and CDR2 FVKESK. The ends lost 1 base at V and 4 bases at J; junction bases unmatched: 11. The CDR3 sequence: CASSQGLAGGPWSYNEQFF. The CDR3 DNA reads as TGTGCCAGCAGCCAAGGCCTAGCGGGAGGGCCATGGTCTTACAATGAGCAGTTCTTC.

The gene calls are TRBV4-1 and TRBJ2-6; 7 positions match TRBD2. This CDR3 is 19 amino acids long. The ends lost 1 base at V and 2 bases at J; junction bases unmatched: 11. The germline gives CDR1 MGHRA, CDR2 YSYEKL. The CDR3: CASSQVYRAGVAGANVLTF. In DNA, the CDR3 is TGCGCCAGCAGCCAAGTGTACCGGGCGGGAGTAGCTGGGGCCAACGTCCTGACTTTC.